This paragraph covers one T cell receptor beta chain sequence. Its antigen is currently unknown. This specimen comes from a study of response to subunit inactivated influenza vaccine. Study results and caveats: Authors suggested few new T cells are recruited by each seasonal influenza vaccination.

TCRdb analysed the RT-PCR reads with MiXCR anew, one entry per CDR3 protein. The table records hundreds of thousands of distinct CDR3 sequences, around 8% of them present only once. Source: PBMCs from blood, taken around 25 months after vaccination. This clonotype originated in a man aged 45-69 years who received an inactivated influenza vaccine.

In DNA form, the CDR3 reads TGCGCCAGCAGCCAAGTTAAGGCTCGTGGGGGGAATGAGCAGTTCTTC. It specifies CASSQVKARGGNEQFF. The V gene is TRBV4-3, the J gene TRBJ2-1; TRBD2 is a possible D gene (6 bases). V was trimmed by 1 base and J by 7 bases, leaving 17 bases between them. This CDR3 spans 16 amino acids. Per germline, CDR1 LGHNA and CDR2 YSLEER.